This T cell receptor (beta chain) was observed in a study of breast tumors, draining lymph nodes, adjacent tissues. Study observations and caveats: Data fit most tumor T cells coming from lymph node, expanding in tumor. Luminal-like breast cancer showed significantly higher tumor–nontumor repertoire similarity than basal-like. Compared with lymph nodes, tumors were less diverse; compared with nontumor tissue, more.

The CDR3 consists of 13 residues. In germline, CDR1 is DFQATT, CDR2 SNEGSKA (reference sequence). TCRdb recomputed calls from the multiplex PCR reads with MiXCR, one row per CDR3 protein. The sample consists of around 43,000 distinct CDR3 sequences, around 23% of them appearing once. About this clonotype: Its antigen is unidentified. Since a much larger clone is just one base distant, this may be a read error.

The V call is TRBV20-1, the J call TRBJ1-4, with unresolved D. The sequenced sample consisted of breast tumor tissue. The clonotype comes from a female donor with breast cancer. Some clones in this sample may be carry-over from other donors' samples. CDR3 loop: CGARRLTDEKLFF. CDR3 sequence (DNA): TGCGGTGCTAGAAGGCTGACTGATGAAAAACTGTTTTTT.